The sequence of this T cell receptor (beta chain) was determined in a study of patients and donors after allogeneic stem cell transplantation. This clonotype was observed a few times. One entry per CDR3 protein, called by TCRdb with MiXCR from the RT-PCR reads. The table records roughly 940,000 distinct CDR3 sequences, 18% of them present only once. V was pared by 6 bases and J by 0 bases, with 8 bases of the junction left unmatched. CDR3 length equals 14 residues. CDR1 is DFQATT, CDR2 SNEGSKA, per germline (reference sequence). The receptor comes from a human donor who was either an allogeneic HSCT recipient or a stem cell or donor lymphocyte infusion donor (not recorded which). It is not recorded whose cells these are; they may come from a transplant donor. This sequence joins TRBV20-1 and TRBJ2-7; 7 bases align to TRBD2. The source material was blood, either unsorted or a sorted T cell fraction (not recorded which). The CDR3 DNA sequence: TGCAGTGCAACTAGCGATTTGAGCTCCTACGAGCAGTACTTC. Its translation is CSATSDLSSYEQYF.